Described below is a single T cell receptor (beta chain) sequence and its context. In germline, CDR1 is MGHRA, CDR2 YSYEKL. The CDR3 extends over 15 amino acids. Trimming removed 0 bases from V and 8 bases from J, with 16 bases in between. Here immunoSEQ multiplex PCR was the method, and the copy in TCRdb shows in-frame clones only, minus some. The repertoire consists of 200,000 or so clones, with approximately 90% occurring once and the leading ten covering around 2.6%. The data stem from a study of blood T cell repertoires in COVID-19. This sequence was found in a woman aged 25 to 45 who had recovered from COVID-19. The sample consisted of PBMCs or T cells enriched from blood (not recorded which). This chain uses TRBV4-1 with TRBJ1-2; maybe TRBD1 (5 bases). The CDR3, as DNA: TGCGCCAGCAGCCAAGATTTCAGGGACTCTAGAGGCTACACCTTC. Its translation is CASSQDFRDSRGYTF.